What follows describes a single TCR beta chain. Germline is not matched at one junction end, which may reflect a read error. The data were obtained in a study of blood T cell repertoires in COVID-19. Whole-study context: T cells, B-cell-depleted T cells, or PBMCs provided the cDNA or gDNA that served as material.

Those who participated ranged in age from roughly 18 to 89 years and resided in 20 to 30 US areas. Within 2 weeks before study entry, exposed participants met a COVID-19 case. Clones were sequenced by immunoSEQ multiplex PCR, and TCRdb holds only the in-frame ones, with some missing. Of 200,000 to 300,000 clones listed, approximately 88% are singletons. Germline lookup yields CDR1 SGHRS and CDR2 YFSETQ. The CDR3 sequence is 16 residues long. The chain uses TRBV5-1 and TRBJ2-5, with 12 bases aligning to TRBD2. The sample was PBMCs or T cells enriched from blood (not recorded which). The origin of this receptor is a woman aged 40-49 years who had been exposed to COVID-19. In nucleotides, the CDR3 is TGTGCCAGCAGCCGTACTAGCGGGAGGTTCCAAGAGACCCAGTACTTC. Translated, it gives CASSRTSGRFQETQYF.